The T cell receptor beta chain described here comes from a study of blood T cell repertoires in COVID-19. Across the study: PBMCs, B-cell-depleted T cells, or T cells provided the cDNA or gDNA that made up the material.

The CDR3 runs 19 residues. V lost 5 bases and J 0 bases, leaving 25 bases between the germline ends. Germline V CDR1 and CDR2: MGHRA, YSYEKL. As originally analysed: Counts of nucleated cells, estimated from reference gene primer amplification, were obtained. Method: immunoSEQ multiplex PCR; TCRdb's copy keeps in-frame clones and lacks some. That table is the source of V, J and clone size, and D and trimming were worked out from the DNA. The table has some 300,000 clones, around 92% seen once. The chain couples TRBV4-1 to TRBJ1-2; no clear D. The sequence derives from a woman between 45 and 60 years old who had been exposed to COVID-19. Source material: PBMCs or T cells enriched from blood (not recorded which). The chain's CDR3 is CASSAAVRAGGKANYGYTF. The CDR3 nucleotides are TGCGCCAGCAGCGCGGCGGTTCGGGCAGGAGGAAAAGCTAACTATGGCTACACCTTC.